The rows below give T cell receptor beta chains drawn from one sample of a study of shared clonotypes between healthy human individuals. Sequenced by immunoSEQ multiplex PCR; TCRdb stores in-frame clones only, minus some. The sample lists millions of clones; about 92% were seen once. Sequencing was performed on naive CD8+ T cells from PBMCs. The source is a man aged 18 to 30 in good health. Some clones in this sample may be carry-over from other donors' samples. Both conserved end residues are part of each CDR3. Each record gives: V gene, clone size, J gene, D gene, CDR3 DNA, CDR3 protein. The D gene is left open where the match is weak. Some rows have no size entry. The others give once, few or many, or a class for an expanded clone.

v_call: TRBV9; clone_size: NA; j_call: TRBJ2-3; d_call: NA; cdr3_nt: TGTGCCAGCAGCGTAGAGGGTACGCAGTATTTT; cdr3_aa: CASSVEGTQYF
v_call: TRBV23-1; clone_size: NA; j_call: TRBJ2-7; d_call: TRBD1; cdr3_nt: TGCGCCAGCAGTCAAACTACCCTTCCGACAGGGGGCCGGCACGAGCAGTACTTC; cdr3_aa: CASSQTTLPTGGRHEQYF
v_call: TRBV25-1; clone_size: NA; j_call: TRBJ1-5; d_call: NA; cdr3_nt: TGTGCCAGCAGTGACAGGGGAGACTCTCAGCCCCAGCATTTT; cdr3_aa: CASSDRGDSQPQHF
v_call: TRBV27; clone_size: few; j_call: TRBJ1-5; d_call: NA; cdr3_nt: TGTGCCAGCAGGGGGGGCATAGTAGATCAGCCCCAGCATTTT; cdr3_aa: CASRGGIVDQPQHF
v_call: TRBV5-4; clone_size: once; j_call: TRBJ2-7; d_call: TRBD2; cdr3_nt: TGTGCCAGCAGCCCAACCCCGCATTGGCGGGAGGACGAGCAGTACTTC; cdr3_aa: CASSPTPHWREDEQYF
v_call: TRBV27; clone_size: NA; j_call: TRBJ2-6; d_call: NA; cdr3_nt: TGTGCCACCTCTTTGCGGGCCAACGTCCTGACTTTC; cdr3_aa: CATSLRANVLTF
v_call: TRBV7-9; clone_size: NA; j_call: TRBJ1-6; d_call: TRBD1; cdr3_nt: TGTGCCAGCAGCGAAGAGGGGGCGAGCTGGCATAATTCACCCCTCCACTTT; cdr3_aa: CASSEEGASWHNSPLHF
v_call: TRBV7-2; clone_size: NA; j_call: TRBJ1-5; d_call: NA; cdr3_nt: TGTGCCAGCAGCTTGCTTAGCAATCAGCCCCAGCATTTT; cdr3_aa: CASSLLSNQPQHF
v_call: TRBV19; clone_size: NA; j_call: TRBJ1-5; d_call: TRBD1; cdr3_nt: TGTGCCAGTAGTTACCTACCGGGACAGGGACCGAGCAATCAGCCCCAGCATTTT; cdr3_aa: CASSYLPGQGPSNQPQHF
v_call: TRBV7-9; clone_size: NA; j_call: TRBJ1-3; d_call: NA; cdr3_nt: TGTGCCAGCAGCTTATTCCCCTCGACTACCGCTTCTGGAAACACCATATATTTT; cdr3_aa: CASSLFPSTTASGNTIYF
v_call: TRBV7-9; clone_size: few; j_call: TRBJ2-7; d_call: NA; cdr3_nt: TGTGCCAGCACCGCAGTGACGCGGGACGAGCAGTACTTC; cdr3_aa: CASTAVTRDEQYF
v_call: TRBV6-5; clone_size: NA; j_call: TRBJ2-1; d_call: NA; cdr3_nt: TGTGCCAGCAGCTGGCCGGGGGCCGATGAGCAGTTCTTC; cdr3_aa: CASSWPGADEQFF
v_call: TRBV6-1; clone_size: NA; j_call: TRBJ2-1; d_call: NA; cdr3_nt: TGTGCCGGCGCGGAGCAGAGACTGATCAATGAGCAGTTCTTC; cdr3_aa: CAGAEQRLINEQFF
v_call: TRBV19; clone_size: NA; j_call: TRBJ2-3; d_call: TRBD1; cdr3_nt: TGTGCCAGTAGTATCTCGACAGGGGTAACAGATACGCAGTATTTT; cdr3_aa: CASSISTGVTDTQYF
v_call: TRBV10-1; clone_size: NA; j_call: TRBJ2-3; d_call: NA; cdr3_nt: TGCGCCAGCAGTAGGACTAAATTCACAGATACGCAGTATTTT; cdr3_aa: CASSRTKFTDTQYF
v_call: TRBV12-5; clone_size: NA; j_call: TRBJ1-1; d_call: NA; cdr3_nt: TGTGCTAGTGGTTGGGGCGCGGGCACTGAAGCTTTCTTT; cdr3_aa: CASGWGAGTEAFF
v_call: TRBV7-9; clone_size: NA; j_call: TRBJ1-1; d_call: TRBD1; cdr3_nt: TGTGCCAGCAGCTTAACGACAGGGGACACTGAAGCTTTCTTT; cdr3_aa: CASSLTTGDTEAFF
v_call: TRBV5-1; clone_size: NA; j_call: TRBJ2-1; d_call: NA; cdr3_nt: TGCGCCAGCAGTTTTACAGGGCCCCCCTACAATGAGCAGTTCTTC; cdr3_aa: CASSFTGPPYNEQFF
v_call: TRBV29-1; clone_size: NA; j_call: TRBJ1-2; d_call: NA; cdr3_nt: TGCAGCGTTGAAGGCCCCGTGGGCTATGGCTACACCTTC; cdr3_aa: CSVEGPVGYGYTF
v_call: TRBV7-9; clone_size: NA; j_call: TRBJ2-1; d_call: NA; cdr3_nt: TGTGCCAGCAGCCACCCCCAGACACAGGGAGGCAATGAGCAGTTCTTC; cdr3_aa: CASSHPQTQGGNEQFF
v_call: TRBV6-5; clone_size: once; j_call: TRBJ2-1; d_call: NA; cdr3_nt: TGTGCCAGCAGTTCCGGTTACAATGAGCAGTTCTTC; cdr3_aa: CASSSGYNEQFF
v_call: TRBV5-6; clone_size: NA; j_call: TRBJ2-7; d_call: NA; cdr3_nt: TGTGCCAGCAGCTCGGAACTCTACGAGCAGTACTTC; cdr3_aa: CASSSELYEQYF
v_call: TRBV7-6; clone_size: once; j_call: TRBJ2-1; d_call: TRBD2; cdr3_nt: TGTGCCAGCAGCCAGATTGGGGGACTAGCGGGAGTTAGAGTCAGTAATGAGCAGTTCTTC; cdr3_aa: CASSQIGGLAGVRVSNEQFF
v_call: TRBV29-1; clone_size: NA; j_call: TRBJ2-7; d_call: TRBD2; cdr3_nt: TGCAGCGCTTCCGGGACTAGCGGAGTCGAGCAGTACTTC; cdr3_aa: CSASGTSGVEQYF
v_call: TRBV7-9; clone_size: once; j_call: TRBJ2-7; d_call: NA; cdr3_nt: TGTGCCAGCAGCTTAGCTGCAGGATTGAAGTACTTC; cdr3_aa: CASSLAAGLKYF
v_call: TRBV9; clone_size: NA; j_call: TRBJ1-2; d_call: NA; cdr3_nt: TGTGCCAGCAGCCCCTCGACAGCCCTCTATGGCTACACCTTC; cdr3_aa: CASSPSTALYGYTF
v_call: TRBV27; clone_size: NA; j_call: TRBJ2-5; d_call: TRBD2; cdr3_nt: TGTGCCAGCAGCCCCGGGAGCAGACTAGCTGTGGAGACCCAGTACTTC; cdr3_aa: CASSPGSRLAVETQYF
v_call: TRBV6-5; clone_size: NA; j_call: TRBJ1-5; d_call: NA; cdr3_nt: TGTGCCAGCAGACAGACTAGAGGCGGCAATCAGCCCCAGCATTTT; cdr3_aa: CASRQTRGGNQPQHF
v_call: TRBV7-9; clone_size: NA; j_call: TRBJ1-1; d_call: NA; cdr3_nt: TGTGCCAGCAGCTTACAGGGGCAACTGAACACTGAAGCTTTCTTT; cdr3_aa: CASSLQGQLNTEAFF
v_call: TRBV2; clone_size: NA; j_call: TRBJ1-5; d_call: TRBD1; cdr3_nt: TGTGCCAGTAGACAGGGGTCGGATGGCAATCAGCCCCAGCATTTT; cdr3_aa: CASRQGSDGNQPQHF
v_call: TRBV4-3; clone_size: NA; j_call: TRBJ1-1; d_call: NA; cdr3_nt: TGCGCCAGCAGCCAACTATACCCAGGGGCCACTGAAGCTTTCTTT; cdr3_aa: CASSQLYPGATEAFF
v_call: TRBV6-1; clone_size: NA; j_call: TRBJ2-7; d_call: TRBD2; cdr3_nt: TGTGCCAGCAGTGAGGGGACTAACCCCTCCTACGAGCAGTACTTC; cdr3_aa: CASSEGTNPSYEQYF
v_call: TRBV9; clone_size: NA; j_call: TRBJ2-3; d_call: NA; cdr3_nt: TGTGCCAGCAGCATAACAGATACGCAGTATTTT; cdr3_aa: CASSITDTQYF
v_call: TRBV28; clone_size: NA; j_call: TRBJ2-1; d_call: NA; cdr3_nt: TGTGCCAGCAGTTTACTGACTAGCAATGAGCAGTTCTTC; cdr3_aa: CASSLLTSNEQFF